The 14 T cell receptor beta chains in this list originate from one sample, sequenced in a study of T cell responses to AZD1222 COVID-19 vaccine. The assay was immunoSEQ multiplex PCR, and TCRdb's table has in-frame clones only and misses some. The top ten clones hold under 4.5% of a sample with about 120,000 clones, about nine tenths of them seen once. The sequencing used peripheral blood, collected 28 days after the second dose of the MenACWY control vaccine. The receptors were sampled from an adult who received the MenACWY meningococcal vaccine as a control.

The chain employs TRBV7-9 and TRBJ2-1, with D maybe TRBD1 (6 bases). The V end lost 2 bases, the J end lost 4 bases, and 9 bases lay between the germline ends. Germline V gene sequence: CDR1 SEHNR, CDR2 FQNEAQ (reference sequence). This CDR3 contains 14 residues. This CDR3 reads CASSLLGQYNEQFF. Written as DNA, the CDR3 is TGTGCCAGCAGCTTATTGGGACAATACAATGAGCAGTTCTTC.

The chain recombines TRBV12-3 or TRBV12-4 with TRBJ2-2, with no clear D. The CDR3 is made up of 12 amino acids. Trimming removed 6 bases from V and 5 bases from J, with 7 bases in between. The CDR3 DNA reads TGTGCCAGCAGCCCCGTTACCGGGGAGCTGTTTTTT. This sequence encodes CASSPVTGELFF.

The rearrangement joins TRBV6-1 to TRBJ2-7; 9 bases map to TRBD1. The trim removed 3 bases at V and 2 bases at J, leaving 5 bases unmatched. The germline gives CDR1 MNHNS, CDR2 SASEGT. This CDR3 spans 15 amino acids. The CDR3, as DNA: TGTGCCAGCAGTGATGGGACAGGGACCCCCTACGAGCAGTACTTC. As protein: CASSDGTGTPYEQYF.

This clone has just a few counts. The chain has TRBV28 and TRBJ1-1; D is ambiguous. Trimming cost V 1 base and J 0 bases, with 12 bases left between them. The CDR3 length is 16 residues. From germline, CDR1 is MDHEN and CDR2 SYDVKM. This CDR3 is CASSLSRNLMNTEAFF. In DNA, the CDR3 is TGTGCCAGCAGTTTATCCAGGAACCTCATGAACACTGAAGCTTTCTTT. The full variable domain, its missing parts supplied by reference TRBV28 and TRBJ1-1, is DVKVTQSSRYLVKRTGEKVFLECVQDMDHENMFWYRQDPGLGLRLIYFSYDVKMKEKGDIPEGYSVSREKKERFSLILESASTNQTSMYLCASSLSRNLMNTEAFFGQGTRLTVV.

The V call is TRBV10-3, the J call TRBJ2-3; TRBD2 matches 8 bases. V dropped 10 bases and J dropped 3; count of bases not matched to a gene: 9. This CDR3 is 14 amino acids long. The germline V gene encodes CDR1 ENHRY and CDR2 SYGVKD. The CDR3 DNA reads TGTGCCACTGTATCGGGGGGGGGAACAGATACGCAGTATTTT. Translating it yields CATVSGGGTDTQYF.

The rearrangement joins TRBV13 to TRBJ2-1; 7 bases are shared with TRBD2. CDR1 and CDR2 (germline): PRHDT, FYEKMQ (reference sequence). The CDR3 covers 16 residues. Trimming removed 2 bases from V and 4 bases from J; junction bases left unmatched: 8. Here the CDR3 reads CASSLMREGRYNEQFF. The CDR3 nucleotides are TGTGCCAGCAGCTTAATGAGGGAGGGCCGATACAATGAGCAGTTCTTC.

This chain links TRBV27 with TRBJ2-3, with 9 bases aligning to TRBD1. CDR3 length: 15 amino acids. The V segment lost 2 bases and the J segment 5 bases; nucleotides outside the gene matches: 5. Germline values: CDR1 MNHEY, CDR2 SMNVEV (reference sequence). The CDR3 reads CASSLETGGRDTQYF. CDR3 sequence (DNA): TGTGCCAGCAGTTTAGAGACAGGGGGACGAGATACGCAGTATTTT.

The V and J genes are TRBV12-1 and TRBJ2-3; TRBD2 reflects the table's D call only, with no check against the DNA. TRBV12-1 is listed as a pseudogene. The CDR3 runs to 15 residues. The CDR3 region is CASSFPGLQQDTQYF. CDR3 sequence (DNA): TGTGCCAGCAGTTTCCCGGGACTCCAACAGGATACGCAGTATTTT.

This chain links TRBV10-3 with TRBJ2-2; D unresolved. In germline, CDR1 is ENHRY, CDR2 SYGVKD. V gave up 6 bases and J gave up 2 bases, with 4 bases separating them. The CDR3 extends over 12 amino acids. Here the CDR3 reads CAIRANTGELFF. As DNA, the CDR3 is TGTGCCATCAGAGCCAACACCGGGGAGCTGTTTTTT.

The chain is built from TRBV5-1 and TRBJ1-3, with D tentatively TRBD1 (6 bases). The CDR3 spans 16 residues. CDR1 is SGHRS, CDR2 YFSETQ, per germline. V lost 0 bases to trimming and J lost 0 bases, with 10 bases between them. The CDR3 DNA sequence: TGCGCCAGCAGCTTGGCGGGACAAACCTCTGGAAACACCATATATTTT. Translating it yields CASSLAGQTSGNTIYF.

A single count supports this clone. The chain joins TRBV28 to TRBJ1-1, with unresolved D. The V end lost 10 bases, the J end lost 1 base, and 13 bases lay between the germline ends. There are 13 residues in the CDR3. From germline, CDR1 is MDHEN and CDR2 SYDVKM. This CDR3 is CAINPARNTEAFF. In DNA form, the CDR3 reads TGTGCCATCAATCCTGCCAGGAACACTGAAGCTTTCTTT.

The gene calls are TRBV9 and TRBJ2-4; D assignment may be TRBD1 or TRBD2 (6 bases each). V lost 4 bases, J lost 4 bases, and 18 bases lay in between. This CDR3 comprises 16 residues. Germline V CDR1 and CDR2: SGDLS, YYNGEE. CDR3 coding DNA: TGTGCCAGCAGCAGCTCGAGAGGGGGGTTGAAAAACATTCAGTACTTC. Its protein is CASSSSRGGLKNIQYF.

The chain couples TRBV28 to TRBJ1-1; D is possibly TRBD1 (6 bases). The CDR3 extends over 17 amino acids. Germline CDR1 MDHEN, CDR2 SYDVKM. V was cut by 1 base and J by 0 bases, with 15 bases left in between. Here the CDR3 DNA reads TGTGCCAGCAGTTTATCGGCGGGGGGCGGGGTGAACACTGAAGCTTTCTTT. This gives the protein CASSLSAGGGVNTEAFF.

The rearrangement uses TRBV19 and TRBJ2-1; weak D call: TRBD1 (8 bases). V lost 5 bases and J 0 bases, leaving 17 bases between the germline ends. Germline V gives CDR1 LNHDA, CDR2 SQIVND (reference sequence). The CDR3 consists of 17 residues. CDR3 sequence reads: CASSLGHRGGSYNEQFF. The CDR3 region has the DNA TGTGCCAGTAGTCTAGGGCACAGGGGGGGCTCCTACAATGAGCAGTTCTTC.